This T cell receptor beta chain was sequenced during a study of T cells in Graves' hyperthyroidism and ophthalmopathy. V lost 6 bases and J 6 bases, leaving 18 bases between the germline ends. The length of the CDR3 is 16 residues. Germline V gene lookup returns CDR1 MNHEY and CDR2 SMNVEV (reference sequence). This clonotype occurred a few times. Regions amplified from RNA transcripts were the TCR beta CDR3 regions. With the HTBI primer set, the TCR CDR3 went through a first round of RT-PCR. TCRdb redid the calling of the multiplex PCR reads with MiXCR, one entry per CDR3 protein. Among about 580,000 distinct CDR3 sequences listed, approximately 15% were seen once. Newly diagnosed patients aged 18 to 65 had hyperthyroidism of under 2 months' duration. A patient was excluded if there was uncontrolled infection, other autoimmune disease, pregnancy or lactation. Clinicians diagnosed patients from clinical symptoms, serum thyroxine and TRAb, thyroid ultrasound and orbital computed tomography. Blood dates from first hyperthyroidism diagnosis, before any ophthalmopathy symptoms.

Sequencing was performed on blood. This chain joins TRBV27 and TRBJ1-6; the D gene is possibly TRBD1 (5 bases). The source of this sequence is a woman in her 30s with Graves' hyperthyroidism that later progressed to Graves' ophthalmopathy. The CDR3 DNA reads as TGTGCCAGCAGGGTTGCAACGGCCGGGGGTAATTCACCCCTCCACTTT. This translates into CASRVATAGGNSPLHF.